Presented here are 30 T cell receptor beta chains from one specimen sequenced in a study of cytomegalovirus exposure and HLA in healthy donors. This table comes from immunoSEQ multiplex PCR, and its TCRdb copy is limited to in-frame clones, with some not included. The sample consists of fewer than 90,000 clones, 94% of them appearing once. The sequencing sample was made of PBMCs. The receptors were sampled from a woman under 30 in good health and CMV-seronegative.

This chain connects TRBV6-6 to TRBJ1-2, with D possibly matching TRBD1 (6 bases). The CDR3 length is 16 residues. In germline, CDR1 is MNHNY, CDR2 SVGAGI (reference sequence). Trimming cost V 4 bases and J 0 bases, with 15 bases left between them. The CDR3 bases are TGTGCCAGCAGTTCGAACAGGGTATCGACTAACTATGGCTACACCTTC. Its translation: CASSSNRVSTNYGYTF.

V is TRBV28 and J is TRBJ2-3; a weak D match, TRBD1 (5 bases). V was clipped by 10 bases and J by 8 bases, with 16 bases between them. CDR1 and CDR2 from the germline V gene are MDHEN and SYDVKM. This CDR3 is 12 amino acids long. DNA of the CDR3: TGTGCCACCCAGGGTATCAGGGTTACGCAGTATTTT. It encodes CATQGIRVTQYF.

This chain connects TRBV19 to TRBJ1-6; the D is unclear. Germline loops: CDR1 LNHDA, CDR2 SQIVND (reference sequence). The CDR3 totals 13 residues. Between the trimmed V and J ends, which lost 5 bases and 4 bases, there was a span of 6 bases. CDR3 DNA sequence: TGTGCCAGTAGTCGGTCTTATAATTCACCCCTCCACTTT. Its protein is CASSRSYNSPLHF.

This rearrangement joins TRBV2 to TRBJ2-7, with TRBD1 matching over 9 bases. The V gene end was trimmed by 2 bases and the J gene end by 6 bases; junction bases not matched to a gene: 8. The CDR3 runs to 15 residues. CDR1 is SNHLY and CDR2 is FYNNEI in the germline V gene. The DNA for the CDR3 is TGTGCCAGCAGTGAATGGGGACAGGGCTCTGTCGAGCAGTACTTC. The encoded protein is CASSEWGQGSVEQYF.

CDR3 sequence: CASSLSPGTGFEQYF. The CDR3 bases are TGTGCCAGCAGCTTATCTCCCGGGACAGGGTTCGAGCAGTACTTC. The rearrangement joins TRBV11-3 to TRBJ2-7; 9 nucleotides agree with TRBD1. Germline CDR1 SGHNT, CDR2 YENEEA. V was clipped by 2 bases and J by 6 bases; unmatched bases: 8. CDR3 length equals 15 residues.

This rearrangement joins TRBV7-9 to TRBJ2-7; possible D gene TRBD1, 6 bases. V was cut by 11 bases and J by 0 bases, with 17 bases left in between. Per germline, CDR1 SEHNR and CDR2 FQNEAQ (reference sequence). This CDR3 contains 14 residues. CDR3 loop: CALGVDRSSYEQYF. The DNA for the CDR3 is TGTGCCCTCGGGGTCGACAGGAGCTCCTACGAGCAGTACTTC.

The CDR3 region is CASSVRGLAYNEQFF. CDR3 DNA: TGTGCCAGCAGCGTAAGGGGGCTTGCCTACAATGAGCAGTTCTTC. The V gene is TRBV9, the J gene TRBJ2-1, with 7 bases identical to TRBD1. This CDR3 is built from 15 residues. Germline CDR1 reads SGDLS; CDR2 reads YYNGEE. Germline trimming cut 1 base from V and 2 bases from J; bases unmatched to any gene: 3.

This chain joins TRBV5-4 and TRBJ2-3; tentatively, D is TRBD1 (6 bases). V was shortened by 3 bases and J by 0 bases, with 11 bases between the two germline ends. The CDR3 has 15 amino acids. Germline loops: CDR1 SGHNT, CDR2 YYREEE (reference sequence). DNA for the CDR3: TGTGCCAGCAGCTCACAGGGAGCTAGCACAGATACGCAGTATTTT. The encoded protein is CASSSQGASTDTQYF.

This chain's CDR3 is CASSKGLAGGLNTGELFF. CDR3 bases: TGCGCCAGCAGCAAAGGACTAGCGGGGGGCTTGAACACCGGGGAGCTGTTTTTT. The gene calls are TRBV5-1 and TRBJ2-2, with 14 bases fitting TRBD2. This CDR3 contains 18 residues. Germline trimming cut 4 bases from V and 1 base from J; bases unmatched to any gene: 6. CDR1 and CDR2 (germline): SGHRS, YFSETQ. The variable domain in full, with the rest retrieved from reference TRBV5-1 and TRBJ2-2, is KAGVTQTPRYLIKTRGQQVTLSCSPISGHRSVSWYQQTPGQGLQFLFEYFSETQRNKGNFPGRFSGRQFSNSRSEMNVSTLELGDSALYLCASSKGLAGGLNTGELFFGEGSRLTVL.

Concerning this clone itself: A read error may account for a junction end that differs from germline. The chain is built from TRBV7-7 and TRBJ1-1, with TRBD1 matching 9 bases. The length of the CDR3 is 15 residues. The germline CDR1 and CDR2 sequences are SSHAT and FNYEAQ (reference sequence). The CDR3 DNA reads TGTGCTAGCAGCACCCTTACAGGGGGCATCACTGAAGCTTTCTTT. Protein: CASSTLTGGITEAFF.

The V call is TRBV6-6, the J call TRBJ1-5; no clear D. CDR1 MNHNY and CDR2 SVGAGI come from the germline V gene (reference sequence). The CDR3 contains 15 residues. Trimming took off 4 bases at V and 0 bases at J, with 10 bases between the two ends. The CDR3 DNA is TGTGCCAGCAGTTTGGCAGATTATAGCAATCAGCCCCAGCATTTT. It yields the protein CASSLADYSNQPQHF.

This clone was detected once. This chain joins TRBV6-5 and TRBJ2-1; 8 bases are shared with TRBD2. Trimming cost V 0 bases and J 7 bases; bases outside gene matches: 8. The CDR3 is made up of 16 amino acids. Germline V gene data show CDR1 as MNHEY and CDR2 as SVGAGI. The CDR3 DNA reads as TGTGCCAGCAGTTACTCGAAACTAGCGGTTTATAATGAGCAGTTCTTC. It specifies CASSYSKLAVYNEQFF.

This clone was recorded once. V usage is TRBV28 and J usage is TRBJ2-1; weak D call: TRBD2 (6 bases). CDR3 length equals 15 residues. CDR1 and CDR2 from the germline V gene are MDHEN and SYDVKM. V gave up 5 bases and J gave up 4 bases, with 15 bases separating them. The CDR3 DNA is TGTGCCAGCAGTGGGGCTAGCGCACGATACAATGAGCAGTTCTTC. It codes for CASSGASARYNEQFF.

The CDR3 loop is CASSKKVPGIYTF. The CDR3, as DNA: TGCGCCAGCAGCAAGAAGGTCCCCGGGATTTACACCTTC. This chain links TRBV5-1 with TRBJ1-2; D gene unclear. Germline CDR1 reads SGHRS; CDR2 reads YFSETQ. V dropped 4 bases and J dropped 11 bases, with 18 bases sitting between them. The CDR3 runs to 13 residues.

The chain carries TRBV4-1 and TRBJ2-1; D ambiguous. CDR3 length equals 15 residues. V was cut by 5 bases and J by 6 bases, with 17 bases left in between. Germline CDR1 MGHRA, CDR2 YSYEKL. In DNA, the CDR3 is TGCGCCAGCAGCACCCCTACGCACTCTCGCAATGAGCAGTTCTTC. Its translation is CASSTPTHSRNEQFF.

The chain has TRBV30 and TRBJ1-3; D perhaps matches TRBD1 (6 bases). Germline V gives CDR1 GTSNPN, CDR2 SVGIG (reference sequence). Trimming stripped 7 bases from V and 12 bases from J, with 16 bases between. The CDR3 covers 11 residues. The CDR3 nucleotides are TGTGCCTCCTATCCCCGGGACAACATATATTTT. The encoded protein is CASYPRDNIYF.

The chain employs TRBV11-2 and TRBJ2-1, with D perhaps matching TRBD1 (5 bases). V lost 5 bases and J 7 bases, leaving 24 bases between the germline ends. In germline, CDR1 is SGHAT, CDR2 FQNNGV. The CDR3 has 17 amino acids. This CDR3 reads CASSALGRGLFGNEQFF. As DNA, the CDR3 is TGTGCCAGCAGCGCCCTGGGTAGGGGCTTATTTGGGAATGAGCAGTTCTTC.

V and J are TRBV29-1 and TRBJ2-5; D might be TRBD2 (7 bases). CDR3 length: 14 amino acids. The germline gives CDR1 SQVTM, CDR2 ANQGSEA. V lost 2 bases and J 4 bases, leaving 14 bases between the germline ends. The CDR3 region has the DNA TGCAGCGTTGAAAGTGGACTAGGGGGAGAGACCCAGTACTTC. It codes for CSVESGLGGETQYF.

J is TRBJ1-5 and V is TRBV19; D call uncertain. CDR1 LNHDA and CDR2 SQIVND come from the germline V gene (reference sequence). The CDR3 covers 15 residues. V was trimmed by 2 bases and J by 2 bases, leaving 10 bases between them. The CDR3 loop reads CASSIQVGGNQPQHF. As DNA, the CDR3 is TGTGCCAGTAGTATACAGGTCGGCGGCAATCAGCCCCAGCATTTT.

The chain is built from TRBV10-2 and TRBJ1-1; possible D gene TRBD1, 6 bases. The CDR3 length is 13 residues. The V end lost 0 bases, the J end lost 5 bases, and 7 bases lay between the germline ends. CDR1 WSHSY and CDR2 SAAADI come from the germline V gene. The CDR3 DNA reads TGCGCCAGCAGTGAGTCCAGGGGTACTGAAGCTTTCTTT. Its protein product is CASSESRGTEAFF.

Here the CDR3 reads CASSGTGAQPQHF. In DNA, the CDR3 is TGTGCCAGCAGCGGGACAGGGGCTCAGCCCCAGCATTTT. V and J are TRBV5-6 and TRBJ1-5, with 10 bases that match TRBD1. Germline CDR1 and CDR2: SGHDT and YYEEEE. With 4 bases clipped from V and 6 bases from J, the junction kept 1 base outside the gene matches. This CDR3 has 13 residues.

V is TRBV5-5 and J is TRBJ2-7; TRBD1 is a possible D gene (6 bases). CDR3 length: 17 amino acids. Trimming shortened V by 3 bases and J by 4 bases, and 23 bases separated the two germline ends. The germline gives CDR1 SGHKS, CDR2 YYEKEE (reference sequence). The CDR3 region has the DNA TGTGCCAGCAGCTCAATACATAGAACAGGGAACCTTTACGAGCAGTACTTC. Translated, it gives CASSSIHRTGNLYEQYF.

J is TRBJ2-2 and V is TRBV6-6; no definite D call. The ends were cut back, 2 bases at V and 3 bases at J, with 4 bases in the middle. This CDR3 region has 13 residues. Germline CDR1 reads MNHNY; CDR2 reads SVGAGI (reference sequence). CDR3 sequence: CASSYPDTGELFF. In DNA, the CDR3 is TGTGCCAGCAGTTACCCTGACACCGGGGAGCTGTTTTTT.

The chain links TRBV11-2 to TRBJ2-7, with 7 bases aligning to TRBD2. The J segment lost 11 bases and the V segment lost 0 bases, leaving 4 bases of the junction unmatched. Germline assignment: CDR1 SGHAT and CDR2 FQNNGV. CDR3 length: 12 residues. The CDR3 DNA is TGTGCCAGCAGCTTAGAGGCCCGGGAGGAGTACTTC. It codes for CASSLEAREEYF. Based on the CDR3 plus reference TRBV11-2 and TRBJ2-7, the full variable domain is EAGVAQSPRYKIIEKRQSVAFWCNPISGHATLYWYQQILGQGPKLLIQFQNNGVVDDSQLPKDRFSAERLKGVDSTLKIQPAKLEDSAVYLCASSLEAREEYFGPGTRLTVT.

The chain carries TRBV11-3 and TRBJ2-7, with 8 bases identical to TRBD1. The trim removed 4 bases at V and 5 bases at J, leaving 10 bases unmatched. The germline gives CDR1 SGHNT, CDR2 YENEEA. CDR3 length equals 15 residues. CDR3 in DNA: TGTGCCAGCAGCTCCGGGACAGGCCGGCATAACGAGCAGTACTTC. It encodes CASSSGTGRHNEQYF. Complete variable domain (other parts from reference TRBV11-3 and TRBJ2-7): EAGVVQSPRYKIIEKKQPVAFWCNPISGHNTLYWYLQNLGQGPELLIRYENEEAVDDSQLPKDRFSAERLKGVDSTLKIQPAELGDSAVYLCASSSGTGRHNEQYFGPGTRLTVT.

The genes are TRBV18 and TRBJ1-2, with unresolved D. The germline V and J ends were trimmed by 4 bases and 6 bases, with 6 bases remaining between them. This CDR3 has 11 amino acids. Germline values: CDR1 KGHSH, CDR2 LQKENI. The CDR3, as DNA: TGTGCCAGCTCACACGGGGATGGCTACACCTTC. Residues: CASSHGDGYTF.

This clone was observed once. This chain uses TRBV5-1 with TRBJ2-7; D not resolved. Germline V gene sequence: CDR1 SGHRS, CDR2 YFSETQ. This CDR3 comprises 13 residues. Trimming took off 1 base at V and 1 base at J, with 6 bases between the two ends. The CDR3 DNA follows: TGCGCCAGCAGCTTGTATGCGTCCTACGAGCAGTACTTC. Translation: CASSLYASYEQYF.

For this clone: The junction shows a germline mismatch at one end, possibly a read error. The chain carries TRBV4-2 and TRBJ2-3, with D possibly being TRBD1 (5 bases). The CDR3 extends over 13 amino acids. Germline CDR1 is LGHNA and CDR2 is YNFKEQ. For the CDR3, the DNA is TGTGCCAGCAGCCAAGAGGTGGGGCAGGAGTTGTTTTTT. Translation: CASSQEVGQELFF.

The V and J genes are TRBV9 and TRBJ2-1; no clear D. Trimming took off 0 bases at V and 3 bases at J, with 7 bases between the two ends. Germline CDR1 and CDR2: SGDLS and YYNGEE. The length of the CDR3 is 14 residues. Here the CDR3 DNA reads TGTGCCAGCAGCGTAGGCCCTATCTACAATGAGCAGTTCTTC. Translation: CASSVGPIYNEQFF.

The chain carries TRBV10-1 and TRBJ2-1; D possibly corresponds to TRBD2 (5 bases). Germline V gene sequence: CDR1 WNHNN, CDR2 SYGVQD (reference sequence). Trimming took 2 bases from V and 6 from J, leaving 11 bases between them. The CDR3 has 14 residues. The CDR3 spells CASSEEVGSNEQFF. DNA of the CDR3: TGCGCCAGCAGTGAGGAGGTAGGGAGCAATGAGCAGTTCTTC.